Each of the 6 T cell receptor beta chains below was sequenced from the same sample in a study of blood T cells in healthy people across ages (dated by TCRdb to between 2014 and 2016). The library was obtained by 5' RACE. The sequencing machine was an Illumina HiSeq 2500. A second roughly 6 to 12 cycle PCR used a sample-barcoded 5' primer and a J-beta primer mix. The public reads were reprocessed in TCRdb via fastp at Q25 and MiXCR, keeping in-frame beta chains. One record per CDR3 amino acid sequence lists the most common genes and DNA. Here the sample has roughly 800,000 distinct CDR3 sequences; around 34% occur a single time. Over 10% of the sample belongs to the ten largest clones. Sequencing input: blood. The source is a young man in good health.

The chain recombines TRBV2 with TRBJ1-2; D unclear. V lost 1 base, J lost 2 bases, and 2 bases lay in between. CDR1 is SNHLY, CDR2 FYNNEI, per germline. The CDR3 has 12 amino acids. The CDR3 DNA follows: TGTGCCAGCAGTGAAGAGAACTATGGCTACACCTTC. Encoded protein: CASSEENYGYTF.

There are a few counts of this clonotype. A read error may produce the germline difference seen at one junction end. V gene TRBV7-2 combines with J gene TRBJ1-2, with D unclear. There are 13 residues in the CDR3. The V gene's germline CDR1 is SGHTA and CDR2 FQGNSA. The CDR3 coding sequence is TGTGCCAGCAGCTACGATCCTAACTATGGTTACACCTTC. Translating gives CASSYDPNYGYTF.

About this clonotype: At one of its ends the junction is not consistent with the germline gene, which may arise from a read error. The CDR3 region has the DNA TGCAGTCCACGACATCCAACTAGTGAAAAACTGTTTTTT. Translating it yields CSPRHPTSEKLFF. The J gene is TRBJ1-4, the V gene TRBV20-1, with no clear D. Germline CDR1 reads DFQATT; CDR2 reads SNEGSKA (reference sequence). The CDR3 covers 13 residues.

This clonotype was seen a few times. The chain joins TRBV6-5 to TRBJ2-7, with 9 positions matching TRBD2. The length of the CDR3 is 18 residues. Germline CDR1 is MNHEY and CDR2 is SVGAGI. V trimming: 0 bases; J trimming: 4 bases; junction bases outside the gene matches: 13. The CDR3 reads CASSYSRGGRVLLYEQYF. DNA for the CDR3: TGTGCCAGCAGTTACTCGCGGGGGGGGCGGGTACTTCTTTACGAGCAGTACTTC.

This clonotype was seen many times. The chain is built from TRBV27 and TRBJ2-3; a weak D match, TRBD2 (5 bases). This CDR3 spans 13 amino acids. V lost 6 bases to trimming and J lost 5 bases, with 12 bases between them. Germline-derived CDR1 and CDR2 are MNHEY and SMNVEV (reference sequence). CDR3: CASREPGIDTQYF. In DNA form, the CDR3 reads TGTGCCAGCAGGGAACCGGGAATAGATACGCAGTATTTT.

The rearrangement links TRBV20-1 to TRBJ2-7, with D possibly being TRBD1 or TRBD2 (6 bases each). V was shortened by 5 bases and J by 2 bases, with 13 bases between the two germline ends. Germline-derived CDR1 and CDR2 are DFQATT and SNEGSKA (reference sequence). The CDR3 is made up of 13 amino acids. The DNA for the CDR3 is TGCAGTGCTCTCCAGGGGAGGACCTACGAGCAGTACTTC. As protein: CSALQGRTYEQYF.